This TCR beta chain is drawn from a study of blood T cell repertoires in COVID-19. The wider study: Samples came from the United States, Italy and Spain, spanning acute and convalescent COVID-19. PBMCs, B-cell-depleted T cells, or T cells were the source of the cDNA or gDNA that made up the material.

This clone was detected ten times or more. Here immunoSEQ multiplex PCR was the method, and the copy in TCRdb shows in-frame clones only, minus some. The sample includes roughly 220,000 clones, 80% to 90% seen only once; the top ten take 3.8%. The receptor comes from a woman in her thirties or forties with acute COVID-19. The specimen was PBMCs or T cells enriched from blood (not recorded which).

CDR3 nucleotide sequence: TGTGCCAGCAGAGTCGGACAGGGACTAGCGGGGAGTGAGGCTATCGAGCAGTACTTC. Its protein is CASRVGQGLAGSEAIEQYF. The chain recombines TRBV27 with TRBJ2-7, with TRBD2 matching over 13 bases. This CDR3 has 19 residues. V lost 6 bases to trimming and J lost 6 bases; unmatched junction nucleotides: 20. In germline, CDR1 is MNHEY, CDR2 SMNVEV (reference sequence).